Listed here are 5 T cell receptor beta chains from one sample, sequenced in a study of T cell changes during pregnancy in multiple sclerosis. The data were produced by immunoSEQ multiplex PCR, yet TCRdb's version contains in-frame clones alone and is incomplete. Seen here are under 100,000 clones, 85% to 95% observed once, and the top ten hold 1.5% to 2%. The sequences come from peripheral blood, collected in the first trimester of pregnancy. All receptors derive from a female donor in good health, enrolled as a control in a pregnancy study.

The V and J genes are TRBV7-8 and TRBJ2-7; 9 nucleotides align to TRBD1. Germline CDR1 reads SGHVS; CDR2 reads FQNEAQ. The CDR3 consists of 14 residues. V lost 3 bases, J lost 3 bases, and 3 bases stayed unmatched. Here the CDR3 DNA reads TGTGCCAGCAGCTTCGACAGGGGGAGCTACGAGCAGTACTTC. Its translation: CASSFDRGSYEQYF.

The rearrangement uses TRBV11-2 and TRBJ1-3, with D unresolved. V shed 2 bases and J shed 3 bases, with 8 bases lying between them. CDR1 SGHAT and CDR2 FQNNGV come from the germline V gene. The CDR3 loop spans 14 amino acids. The CDR3 bases are TGTGCCAGCAGCTTACACGGGATTGGAAACACCATATATTTT. It codes for CASSLHGIGNTIYF.

This CDR3 is CASSLISQETQYF. In nucleotides, the CDR3 is TGTGCCAGCAGCTTAATTAGCCAAGAGACCCAGTACTTC. The rearrangement uses TRBV7-3 and TRBJ2-5; no reliable D call. Per the germline V gene, CDR1 is SGHTA and CDR2 is FQGTGA. V lost 1 base and J lost 1, with 4 bases in between. The CDR3 is made up of 13 amino acids.

The V gene is TRBV6-5, the J gene TRBJ2-1; TRBD2 matches at 10 bases. V gave up 8 bases and J gave up 8 bases; unmatched junction bases: 12. Germline V gene lookup returns CDR1 MNHEY and CDR2 SVGAGI. The CDR3 is made up of 15 amino acids. CDR3 amino acids: CASGDSGLARDEQFF. CDR3 nucleotide sequence: TGTGCCAGCGGCGATTCGGGACTAGCGAGAGATGAGCAGTTCTTC.

This sequence joins TRBV6-5 and TRBJ1-1; D gene ambiguous. V lost 6 bases and J 4 bases, leaving 18 bases between the germline ends. The germline CDR1 and CDR2 sequences are MNHEY and SVGAGI. This CDR3 is built from 15 residues. The chain's CDR3 is CASSFQVPRSTEAFF. CDR3 nucleotide sequence: TGTGCCAGCAGCTTCCAAGTCCCCAGGTCCACTGAAGCTTTCTTT.